The present TCR beta chain was sequenced within a study of technical replicates of blood from a few donors. Some clones are missing from TCRdb's copy, which holds only in-frame ones; the method was immunoSEQ multiplex PCR. Found here are approximately 70,000 clones, just over 90% of them singletons; the top ten hold roughly 5%. This clonotype originated in a human donor in good health. Some clones in this sample may be carry-over from other donors' samples. Sequencing was performed on PBMCs.

CDR3 loop: CASFGRRARGYGYTF. The CDR3 coding sequence is TGTGCCAGCTTCGGGCGGCGGGCGCGCGGCTATGGCTACACCTTC. The rearrangement uses TRBV9 and TRBJ1-2; D is undetermined. The CDR3 spans 15 residues. The V gene's germline CDR1 is SGDLS and CDR2 YYNGEE. Trimming stripped 7 bases from V and 4 bases from J, with 20 bases between. Combining the CDR3 with reference TRBV9 and TRBJ1-2 gives the whole variable domain DSGVTQTPKHLITATGQRVTLRCSPRSGDLSVYWYQQSLDQGLQFLIQYYNGEERAKGNILERFSAQQFPDLHSELNLSSLELGDSALYFCASFGRRARGYGYTFGSGTRLTVV.